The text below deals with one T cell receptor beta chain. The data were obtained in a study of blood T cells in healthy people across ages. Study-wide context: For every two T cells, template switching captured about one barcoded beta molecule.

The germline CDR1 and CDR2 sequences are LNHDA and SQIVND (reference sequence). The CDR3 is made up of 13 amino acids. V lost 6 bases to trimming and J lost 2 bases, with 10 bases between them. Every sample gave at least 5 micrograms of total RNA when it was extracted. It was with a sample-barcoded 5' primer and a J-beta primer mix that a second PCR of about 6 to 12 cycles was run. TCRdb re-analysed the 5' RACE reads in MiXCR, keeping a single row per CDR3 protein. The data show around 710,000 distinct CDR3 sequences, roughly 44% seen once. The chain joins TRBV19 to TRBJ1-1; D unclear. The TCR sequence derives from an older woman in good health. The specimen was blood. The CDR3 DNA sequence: TGTGCCAGTAGCCCAAGTACCAACACTGAAGCTTTCTTT. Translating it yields CASSPSTNTEAFF. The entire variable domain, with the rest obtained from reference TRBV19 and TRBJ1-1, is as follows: DGGITQSPKYLFRKEGQNVTLSCEQNLNHDAMYWYRQDPGQGLRLIYYSQIVNDFQKGDIAEGYSVSREKKESFPLTVTSAQKNPTAFYLCASSPSTNTEAFFGQGTRLTVV.